These T cell receptor beta chains were read from a single sample in a study of response to subunit inactivated influenza vaccine. Each CDR3 protein gets one entry after TCRdb re-called the RT-PCR reads with MiXCR. The sample consists of a few hundred thousand distinct CDR3 sequences, roughly 22% of them appearing once. The sample in question was PBMCs from blood, obtained about 19 months after vaccination. These receptors were collected from a man aged 50 to 69 who received an inactivated influenza vaccine. Each CDR3 is given with its conserved first and last residue. The D gene is left open where the match is weak. A clone size is listed for some rows: how often the clone was seen (once, few, many), or a class if it is expanded.

J: TRBJ2-7; D: NA; size: NA; V: TRBV18; DNA: TGTGCCAGCTCACCCCGGGGTAGCGACGAGCAGTACTTC; CDR3: CASSPRGSDEQYF
J: TRBJ2-3; D: NA; size: few; V: TRBV10-2; DNA: TGCGCCAGCAGTGAAGTCCATCTGACGGATACGCAGTATTTT; CDR3: CASSEVHLTDTQYF
J: TRBJ2-1; D: NA; size: NA; V: TRBV28; DNA: TGTGCCAGCAGTTTAAGTCTCACAGGGTTTCGCGAGCAGTTCTTC; CDR3: CASSLSLTGFREQFF
J: TRBJ1-2; D: NA; size: many; V: TRBV30; DNA: TGTGCCTGGAAGAACAGGCAGGCCGGCAGCTACACCTTC; CDR3: CAWKNRQAGSYTF
J: TRBJ2-2; D: NA; size: NA; V: TRBV20-1; DNA: TGCAGTGCTAGAGATTATCGCGCAGCGAACACCGGGGAGCTGTTTTTT; CDR3: CSARDYRAANTGELFF
J: TRBJ2-7; D: NA; size: NA; V: TRBV6-5; DNA: TGTGCCAGCAGTTACGGGCGCGAGCTGGGCGAGCAGTACTTC; CDR3: CASSYGRELGEQYF
J: TRBJ2-3; D: NA; size: few; V: TRBV7-8; DNA: TGTGCCAGCAGCTTATTGGTGGGCACAGATACGCAGTATTTT; CDR3: CASSLLVGTDTQYF
J: TRBJ1-2; D: NA; size: few; V: TRBV6-5; DNA: TGTGCCAGCAGTTACTCCCCCCAAACAAGTAACTATGGCTACACCTTC; CDR3: CASSYSPQTSNYGYTF
J: TRBJ1-5; D: NA; size: NA; V: TRBV6-2/TRBV6-3; DNA: TGTGCCAGCAGCTCGGGACGGATGGATCAGCCCCAGCATTTT; CDR3: CASSSGRMDQPQHF
J: TRBJ1-2; D: NA; size: NA; V: TRBV7-9; DNA: TGTGCCAGCAGCCCAGACAACTACCCTTATGGCTACACCTTC; CDR3: CASSPDNYPYGYTF
J: TRBJ2-3; D: TRBD2; size: NA; V: TRBV11-1; DNA: TGTGCCAGCAGCCCCCGCGGGTTCAGCGGGAGACGCTGGGGAGATACGCAGTATTTT; CDR3: CASSPRGFSGRRWGDTQYF
J: TRBJ1-1; D: NA; size: few; V: TRBV7-9; DNA: TGTGCCAGCAGACAAGGAGGCGCCGAGAACACTGAAGCTTTCTTT; CDR3: CASRQGGAENTEAFF
J: TRBJ2-5; D: TRBD2; size: few; V: TRBV7-9; DNA: TGTGCCAGCAGCTGGACTAGCGCCCAAGAGACCCAGTACTTC; CDR3: CASSWTSAQETQYF
J: TRBJ2-5; D: NA; size: NA; V: TRBV13; DNA: TGTGCCACCACTCCCTATGGGGAGACCCAGTACTTC; CDR3: CATTPYGETQYF
J: TRBJ2-1; D: TRBD1; size: NA; V: TRBV20-1; DNA: TGCAGTGCTCCAAGACAGGGGAAAATCGTCTTC; CDR3: CSAPRQGKIVF
J: TRBJ1-2; D: NA; size: few; V: TRBV4-2; DNA: TGTGCCAGCAGCCAAGAGTGGGAGACCTATGGCTACACCTTC; CDR3: CASSQEWETYGYTF
J: TRBJ2-3; D: TRBD1; size: NA; V: TRBV7-9; DNA: TGTGCCAGCAGCTCGGACAGGCAGTCAGATACGCAGTATTTT; CDR3: CASSSDRQSDTQYF
J: TRBJ1-3; D: NA; size: NA; V: TRBV5-6; DNA: TGTGCCAGCAGCTTGTTATCCAGCTCTGGAAAAACCATATATTTT; CDR3: CASSLLSSSGKTIYF
J: TRBJ1-5; D: NA; size: few; V: TRBV3-1; DNA: TGTGCCAGCAGCCAAGAGAATAGCAATCAGCCCCAGCATTTT; CDR3: CASSQENSNQPQHF
J: TRBJ1-1; D: NA; size: many; V: TRBV20-1; DNA: TGCAGTGCTAGAGATTCGGGAGGGAGCACTGAAGCTTTCTTT; CDR3: CSARDSGGSTEAFF
J: TRBJ1-4; D: NA; size: many; V: TRBV12-3/TRBV12-4; DNA: TGTGCCAGCAGTACACCCCAGGGGATGGGTGAAAAACTGTTTTTT; CDR3: CASSTPQGMGEKLFF
J: TRBJ1-1; D: NA; size: few; V: TRBV29-1; DNA: TGCAGCGTGCACAGGCGAATGAACACTGAAGCTTTCTTT; CDR3: CSVHRRMNTEAFF
J: TRBJ2-5; D: NA; size: NA; V: TRBV12-3/TRBV12-4; DNA: TGTGCCAGCAGTCCCCGTTGGGCCCAAGAGACCCAGTACTTC; CDR3: CASSPRWAQETQYF
J: TRBJ2-1; D: NA; size: NA; V: TRBV5-1; DNA: TGCGCCAGCAGCTTGGGACAGACCTCCCTACTCAATGAGCAGTTCTTC; CDR3: CASSLGQTSLLNEQFF
J: TRBJ2-3; D: NA; size: NA; V: TRBV19; DNA: TGTGCCAGTGGGCGGGATTTCACAGATACGCAGTATTTT; CDR3: CASGRDFTDTQYF
J: TRBJ2-5; D: TRBD2; size: NA; V: TRBV29-1; DNA: TGCAGCGTTGACGCTAGCGGGGTCCAAGAGACCCAGTACTTC; CDR3: CSVDASGVQETQYF
J: TRBJ2-2; D: NA; size: few; V: TRBV12-3/TRBV12-4; DNA: TGTGCCAGCAGGGGGACCCCCGGGGAGCTGTTTTTT; CDR3: CASRGTPGELFF
J: TRBJ1-2; D: NA; size: many; V: TRBV6-2/TRBV6-3; DNA: TGTGCCAGCAGTTACTCGGGAAGGACGGACTATACCTTC; CDR3: CASSYSGRTDYTF
J: TRBJ2-2; D: NA; size: few; V: TRBV10-1; DNA: TGCGCCAGCAGTGAGTTCCCGGGTATCGGATCCGGGGAGCTGTTTTTT; CDR3: CASSEFPGIGSGELFF
J: TRBJ1-1; D: NA; size: few; V: TRBV6-2/TRBV6-3; DNA: TGTGCCAGCAGTAAATATACAGGGTACACTGAAGCTTTCTTT; CDR3: CASSKYTGYTEAFF
J: TRBJ1-2; D: NA; size: NA; V: TRBV3-1; DNA: TGTGCCAGCAGCCAAGGACGTCTGAATAACTATGGCTACACCTTC; CDR3: CASSQGRLNNYGYTF
J: TRBJ1-6; D: NA; size: NA; V: TRBV20-1; DNA: TGCAGTGCTGTCCGGGACGGGAATAATTCACCCCTCCACTTT; CDR3: CSAVRDGNNSPLHF
J: TRBJ1-2; D: TRBD1; size: few; V: TRBV7-9; DNA: TGTGCCAGCAGGGGGGGACAGCATTATGGCTACACCTTC; CDR3: CASRGGQHYGYTF
J: TRBJ2-3; D: TRBD2; size: few; V: TRBV5-1; DNA: TGCGCCAGCAGCCCACGGGGGGGGATAACAGATACGCAGTATTTT; CDR3: CASSPRGGITDTQYF
J: TRBJ1-2; D: NA; size: many; V: TRBV6-1; DNA: TGTGCCAGCTATCAAGATGGGCCCCTCAACTATGGCTACACCTTC; CDR3: CASYQDGPLNYGYTF
J: TRBJ1-1; D: TRBD1; size: NA; V: TRBV19; DNA: TGTGCCAGTAGTATTCCGTGGACAGGGGCTGAAGCTTTCTTT; CDR3: CASSIPWTGAEAFF
J: TRBJ1-5; D: TRBD1; size: NA; V: TRBV3-1; DNA: TGTGCCAGCAGCCAAGAAGGACAGGGGGATCAGCCCCAGCATTTT; CDR3: CASSQEGQGDQPQHF
J: TRBJ1-1; D: NA; size: many; V: TRBV5-6; DNA: TGTGCCAGCAGCTTGGCCTCCATGAACACTGAAGCTTTCTTT; CDR3: CASSLASMNTEAFF
J: TRBJ1-4; D: NA; size: few; V: TRBV3-1; DNA: TGTGCCAGCAGTCCCGTAGTGGGAGAAAAACTGTTTTTT; CDR3: CASSPVVGEKLFF
J: TRBJ2-7; D: NA; size: NA; V: TRBV29-1; DNA: TGCAGCGGACTGAGCTCCTACGAGCAGTACTTC; CDR3: CSGLSSYEQYF
J: TRBJ2-3; D: NA; size: many; V: TRBV4-1; DNA: TGCGCCAGCAGTCTGGGGCCAAGCACAGATACGCAGTATTTT; CDR3: CASSLGPSTDTQYF
J: TRBJ1-2; D: NA; size: NA; V: TRBV2; DNA: TGTGCCAGCAGTGAAAGTCAGGGCAGCGGCTACACCTTC; CDR3: CASSESQGSGYTF
J: TRBJ2-4; D: NA; size: NA; V: TRBV9; DNA: TGTGCCAGCACTTTAAGAAGCAAGTACTTC; CDR3: CASTLRSKYF
J: TRBJ1-4; D: NA; size: few; V: TRBV6-1; DNA: TGTGCCAGCACGAGAGCTGCGGGGCAAACTAATAGGTTTTTT; CDR3: CASTRAAGQTNRFF
J: TRBJ2-3; D: NA; size: NA; V: TRBV19; DNA: TGTGCCAGTAGTATAGACGGTCGCACAGATACGCAGTATTTT; CDR3: CASSIDGRTDTQYF
J: TRBJ1-1; D: TRBD1; size: NA; V: TRBV12-3/TRBV12-4; DNA: TGTGCCAGCAGTTTCCACTCGACAGGGCCAACTGAAGCTTTCTTT; CDR3: CASSFHSTGPTEAFF
J: TRBJ1-5; D: NA; size: NA; V: TRBV28; DNA: TGTGCCAGCATCCCCCTCGGGCAGTCTAGCAATCAGCCCCAGCATTTT; CDR3: CASIPLGQSSNQPQHF
J: TRBJ1-5; D: NA; size: few; V: TRBV20-1; DNA: TGCAGTGCTAGAGGGACCGGACAGAATAATCAGCCCCAGCATTTT; CDR3: CSARGTGQNNQPQHF
J: TRBJ2-5; D: TRBD2; size: few; V: TRBV20-1; DNA: TGCAGTGCTCTTACTTACGGGGGGACGCAAGAGACCCAGTACTTC; CDR3: CSALTYGGTQETQYF
J: TRBJ1-1; D: NA; size: NA; V: TRBV20-1; DNA: TGCAGTGCCCCAAACCAGGGACAGAACACTGAAGCTTTCTTT; CDR3: CSAPNQGQNTEAFF
J: TRBJ2-5; D: NA; size: NA; V: TRBV27; DNA: TGTGCCAGCAGTTTGCGGGGTCAAGAGACCCAGTACTTC; CDR3: CASSLRGQETQYF
J: TRBJ1-2; D: NA; size: many; V: TRBV6-6; DNA: TGTGCCAGCACGGCGGCAGGGGATGGCTACACCTTC; CDR3: CASTAAGDGYTF
J: TRBJ1-1; D: NA; size: NA; V: TRBV5-4; DNA: TGTGCCAGCAGCTCTATCGAAAGGCCTGAAGCTTTCTTT; CDR3: CASSSIERPEAFF
J: TRBJ1-1; D: NA; size: NA; V: TRBV4-1; DNA: TGCGCCAGCAGCAAATTACAGGGAACTGAAGCTTTCTTT; CDR3: CASSKLQGTEAFF
J: TRBJ2-7; D: NA; size: NA; V: TRBV3-1; DNA: TGTGCCAGCAGCCTCTCGACAGGGAGGGCCTACGAGCAGTACTTC; CDR3: CASSLSTGRAYEQYF